In this sample, the clone carrying this TCR beta chain is large (0.1 to 1%). The target antigen is unknown. The QIAseq Immune Repertoire TCR panel built the libraries from approximately 15 ng of total RNA. In TCRdb, the reads were re-called with MiXCR into one record per CDR3 protein. The repertoire holds roughly 1,300 distinct CDR3 sequences, with less than 9% as singletons. Live CD3+CD8+TCRalphabeta+ cells were sorted into four subsets by PD-1 and/or TIGIT. The V end was cut by 6 bases, the J end by 2 bases, with 15 bases between. Germline loops: CDR1 LGHNA, CDR2 YSLEER. CDR3 length: 15 amino acids. The data belong to a study of circulating CD8 cells and anti-PD-1 response in melanoma. Study context: Responders had complete or partial responses; non-responders had stable or progressive disease.

Whole-study results and caveats: At M1, fewer than 8% of TRB clonotypes appeared in multiple subsets. Diversity ranked highest in DNEG and lowest in TIGIT subsets. Experiments were generally run without replicates.

This specimen consisted of CD8+ T cells from PBMCs, obtained at baseline or after one month of anti-PD-1 therapy (not recorded which). This chain links TRBV4-3 with TRBJ2-3; D gene ambiguous. This sequence was found in a human donor with melanoma. In DNA form, the CDR3 reads TGCGCCAGCAGTCGGCGAAGCGAACTCACAGATACGCAGTATTTT. It codes for CASSRRSELTDTQYF.